Listed below are T cell receptor beta chains from one sample, sequenced in a study of blood T cell repertoires in COVID-19. Assay used: immunoSEQ multiplex PCR; TCRdb lists only in-frame clones, some missing. The repertoire holds about 170,000 clones, with about 86% as singletons. The sample consisted of peripheral blood. These TCRs come from a man aged 18 to 29 with active or convalescent COVID-19. The CDR3 runs from the conserved cysteine through the conserved F or W. A D gene is named only where the DNA matches it firmly. Only part of the rows carry a size: once, few, many, or a class if the clone is expanded.

>NA|TRBJ1-1|TRBV28|NA
TGTGCCAGCAGTTTTTGGGAGCGCGGGAACACTGAAGCTTTCTTT
CASSFWERGNTEAFF
>NA|TRBJ1-1|TRBV12-3/TRBV12-4|TRBD1
TGTGCCAGCAGTACCTACAGGGGCACTGAAGCTTTCTTT
CASSTYRGTEAFF
>NA|TRBJ1-1|TRBV11-2|TRBD1
TGTGCCAGCAGCTTAGGCCACAGGGGGGCTGAAGCTTTCTTT
CASSLGHRGAEAFF
>few|TRBJ2-2|TRBV4-2|NA
TGTGCCAGCAGCCAAGATCCGGGGGGCGGGTCAAACACCGGGGAGCTGTTTTTT
CASSQDPGGGSNTGELFF
>NA|TRBJ1-1|TRBV7-6|NA
TGTGCCAGCCGACATGGCACTGAAGCTTTCTTT
CASRHGTEAFF
>NA|TRBJ2-5|TRBV10-1|TRBD2
TGCGCCAGCACCTCAGGGACTAGCCGGCAAGAGACCCAGTACTTC
CASTSGTSRQETQYF
>NA|TRBJ1-1|TRBV28|NA
TGTGCCAGCAGTCCCCTAAGCGGCCTGGAAGCTTTCTTT
CASSPLSGLEAFF
>NA|TRBJ1-4|TRBV19|NA
TGTGCCAGTAGTATCAACAGTTACATCAGCGAAAAACTGTTTTTT
CASSINSYISEKLFF
>NA|TRBJ2-2|TRBV10-1|TRBD1
TGCGCCAGCAGGGAAGACAGGGGGATCAGCGGGGAGCTGTTTTTT
CASREDRGISGELFF
>NA|TRBJ1-1|TRBV18|NA
TGTGCCAGCTCACCAGGGCAGGGGCCTGAAGCTTTCTTT
CASSPGQGPEAFF
>once|TRBJ2-3|TRBV4-1|NA
TGCGCCAGCAGCCAAGGGGTAGGGAGGTCCACAGATACGCAGTATTTT
CASSQGVGRSTDTQYF
>NA|TRBJ1-1|TRBV27|TRBD1
TGTGCCAGTTACCGGGACAGGAACACTGAAGCTTTCTTT
CASYRDRNTEAFF
>NA|TRBJ1-2|TRBV7-6|NA
TGTGCCAGCAGCTTAGGGCAGGGGTATGGCTACACCTTC
CASSLGQGYGYTF
>once|TRBJ1-5|TRBV28|TRBD1
TGTGCCAGCAGTCCCCTTGGGACAGGTTATAGCAATCAGCCCCAGCATTTT
CASSPLGTGYSNQPQHF
>few|TRBJ2-1|TRBV9|NA
TGTGCCAGCAGCGCCGGGTCGAGCTCCTACAATGAGCAGTTCTTC
CASSAGSSSYNEQFF
>NA|TRBJ1-4|TRBV5-1|NA
TGCGCCGGTGGACAGCACGAAAAACTGTTTTTT
CAGGQHEKLFF
>NA|TRBJ1-1|TRBV5-1|TRBD1
TGCGCCAGTGGACAGGGGGTTCAAAACACTGAAGCTTTCTTT
CASGQGVQNTEAFF
>NA|TRBJ1-3|TRBV5-1|NA
TGCGCCAGCAGCTTGGCCACCAGGGGCTCTGGAAACACCATATATTTT
CASSLATRGSGNTIYF
>NA|TRBJ1-5|TRBV19|TRBD1
TGTGCCAGTAGTATGGGACAGATTTTTCAGCCCCAGCATTTT
CASSMGQIFQPQHF
>NA|TRBJ1-1|TRBV18|NA
TGTGCCAGCTCACCTGCCAGGAGGGGAATAAACACTGAAGCTTTCTTT
CASSPARRGINTEAFF
>NA|TRBJ2-1|TRBV11-3|NA
TGTGCCAGCAGCTTGGTAACCTTTGAGGTGTATGTCAATGAGCAGTTCTTC
CASSLVTFEVYVNEQFF
>NA|TRBJ1-2|TRBV5-1|NA
TGCGCCAGCAGCTTGGAGAGGGCCATGGCACTAAACTATGGCTACACCTTC
CASSLERAMALNYGYTF
>NA|TRBJ1-2|TRBV19|NA
TGTGCCAGTAGTCCCCAGCGGGGAGTGGACTATGGCTACACCTTC
CASSPQRGVDYGYTF
>NA|TRBJ2-5|TRBV19|TRBD2
TGTGCCAGTAGTGGGGACGCTGGACTAGCGCTTGTTGGGGAGACCCAGTACTTC
CASSGDAGLALVGETQYF
>NA|TRBJ1-6|TRBV12-5|NA
TGTGCTAGTGGTTCCAGAAATTCACCCCTCCACTTT
CASGSRNSPLHF
>NA|TRBJ2-3|TRBV7-8|TRBD2
TGTGCCAGCAGCTCCGCCAATTCCGGGACTAGCGGGAACCCAGATACGCAGTATTTT
CASSSANSGTSGNPDTQYF
>NA|TRBJ1-4|TRBV5-6|NA
TGTGCCAGCAGCCAAAGGTCGGGGTCAAAACTGTTTTTT
CASSQRSGSKLFF
>NA|TRBJ2-7|TRBV6-5|NA
TGTGCCAGCCGGTCGTCGGGAAACTACGAGCAGTACTTC
CASRSSGNYEQYF
>NA|TRBJ2-5|TRBV4-2|NA
TGTGCCAGCAGCCAAAGTGGGAGCGACCAAGAGACCCAGTACTTC
CASSQSGSDQETQYF